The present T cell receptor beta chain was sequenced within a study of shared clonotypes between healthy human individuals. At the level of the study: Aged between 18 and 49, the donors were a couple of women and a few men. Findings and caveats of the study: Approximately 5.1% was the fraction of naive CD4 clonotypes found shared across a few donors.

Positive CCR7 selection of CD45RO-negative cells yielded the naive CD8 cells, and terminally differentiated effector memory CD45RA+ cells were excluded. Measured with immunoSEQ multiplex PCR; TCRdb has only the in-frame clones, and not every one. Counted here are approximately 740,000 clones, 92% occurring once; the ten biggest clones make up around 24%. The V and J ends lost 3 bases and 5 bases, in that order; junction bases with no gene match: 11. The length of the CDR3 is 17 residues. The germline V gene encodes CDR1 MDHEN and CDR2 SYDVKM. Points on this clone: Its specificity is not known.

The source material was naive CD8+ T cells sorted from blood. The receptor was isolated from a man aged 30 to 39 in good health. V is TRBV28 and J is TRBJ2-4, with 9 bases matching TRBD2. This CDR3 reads CASSFWREGQGENIQYF. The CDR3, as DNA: TGTGCCAGCAGTTTTTGGCGGGAGGGCCAGGGGGAAAACATTCAGTACTTC.